This T cell receptor beta chain derives from a study of beta chain features in type 1 diabetes. One heparinised blood draw, averaging roughly 110 mL, came from each donor. It was via CD45RO/CCR7/CD25/CD127/CD95/CD27 that CD4+ naive, central memory, regulatory and stem cell-like memory cells were sorted. General study findings and limits: A greater similarity of naive, central memory and Treg TCRB repertoires was seen among patients than among healthy donors. VDJ junctions from patients with type 1 diabetes contained fewer insertions and more deletions.

Expressed TCRB transcripts got sequenced, as all isolated RNA was reverse transcribed. Only in-frame clones appear in the TCRdb table, and some are missing; sequencing was by immunoSEQ multiplex PCR. The data hold under 800,000 clones, with around a sixth observed a single time. Germline V gene lookup returns CDR1 SGHRS and CDR2 YFSETQ. The CDR3 is made up of 14 amino acids. The V and J ends lost 3 bases and 2 bases, in that order; junction bases with no gene match: 2. This clone was observed a handful of times. Its antigen is currently unknown. The J gene is TRBJ2-7, the V gene TRBV5-1; the match to TRBD2 covers 10 bases. The origin of this receptor is a man between 18 and 35 years old in good health. The specimen sequenced was naive CD4+ T cells from blood. The CDR3 DNA is TGCGCCAGCAGCTCTACTAGCGGGACCTACGAGCAGTACTTC. Translating gives CASSSTSGTYEQYF.